The present T cell receptor (beta chain) was sequenced within a study of Ad26.COV2.S vaccination and SARS-CoV-2 variants. TCRdb's copy holds only in-frame clones and misses some; the assay was immunoSEQ multiplex PCR. Altogether approximately 460,000 clones are present, 89% being singletons, with the ten largest covering 1.5% to 2%. V was shortened by 3 bases and J by 11 bases, with 19 bases between the two germline ends. CDR3 length: 15 residues. Per germline, CDR1 KGHSH and CDR2 LQKENI. Study outcomes and limitations: Reportedly, after vaccination the spike-specific CD8+ and CD4+ T cell responses displayed substantial breadth.

With regard to this clone: The target antigen is unknown.

The treatment denotes: roughly 18 received Ad26.COV2.S at low or high dose, single or two shots; 5 received placebo; per-sample allocation not given. Specimens were obtained on day 63 following the first vaccine or placebo injection. The receptor was isolated from a person between 18 and 60 years old who received the Ad26.COV2.S COVID-19 vaccine or a placebo. Source: peripheral blood, taken in a trial of Ad26.COV2.S vaccine versus placebo. V is TRBV18 and J is TRBJ1-4; D possibly corresponds to TRBD1 (5 bases). CDR3 loop: CASSPVGVREKKLFF. The CDR3 bases are TGTGCCAGCTCACCGGTAGGGGTGAGGGAGAAGAAACTGTTTTTT.